Listed below are T cell receptor beta chains from one sample, sequenced in a study of T cells in Graves' hyperthyroidism and ophthalmopathy. TCRdb re-derived calls from the multiplex PCR reads in MiXCR, one entry per CDR3 protein. The data hold roughly 350,000 distinct CDR3 sequences, with 14% observed a single time. Sequenced material: blood. The receptors here all came from a woman under 40 with Graves' hyperthyroidism. Each CDR3 is given with its conserved first and last residue. Fields, in order: D gene, J gene, V gene, clone size, CDR3 protein, CDR3 DNA. D genes are given only for firm matches. The size of a clone is reported for some rows only, either as once, few or many, or as a class for expanded clones.

>NA|TRBJ2-2|TRBV7-2|many
CASSLVGVLTGELFF
TGTGCCAGCAGCTTAGTGGGGGTCCTCACCGGGGAGCTGTTTTTT
>NA|TRBJ1-3|TRBV7-9|many
CASSGDSISGNTIYF
TGTGCCAGCAGCGGAGACAGCATCTCTGGAAACACCATATATTTT
>NA|TRBJ2-3|TRBV6-2/TRBV6-3|NA
CASSEQGGTSPTSTDTQYF
TGTGCCAGCAGCGAACAGGGCGGGACCTCGCCAACTAGCACAGATACGCAGTATTTT
>NA|TRBJ2-1|TRBV11-1|NA
CASSSDRAGYEQFF
TGTGCCAGCAGCTCCGACAGGGCGGGATATGAGCAGTTCTTC
>NA|TRBJ1-4|TRBV2|many
CATRVGDLANEKLFF
TGTGCCACCAGGGTAGGGGATCTTGCGAATGAAAAACTGTTTTTT
>TRBD2|TRBJ2-1|TRBV2|few
CASSGPQGADDSGRGGGNEQFF
TGTGCCAGCAGTGGCCCACAGGGGGCTGATGATAGCGGGAGGGGCGGGGGCAATGAGCAGTTCTTC
>NA|TRBJ1-1|TRBV18|few
CASSPRGGLNTEAFF
TGTGCCAGCTCACCAAGGGGCGGCTTGAACACTGAAGCTTTCTTT
>TRBD1|TRBJ2-3|TRBV2|many
CASSRDRDGDTQYF
TGTGCCAGCAGCCGGGACAGGGACGGGGATACGCAGTATTTT
>NA|TRBJ2-5|TRBV4-1|NA
CASSQGQGPETQYF
TGCGCCAGCAGCCAAGGCCAGGGGCCAGAGACCCAGTACTTC
>NA|TRBJ2-3|TRBV29-1|few
CSVVKDRVTDTQYF
TGCAGCGTTGTCAAGGACCGAGTCACAGATACGCAGTATTTT
>NA|TRBJ2-1|TRBV4-1|NA
CASSHAGWNWTRYNEQFF
TGCGCCAGCAGCCACGCAGGATGGAATTGGACACGTTACAATGAGCAGTTCTTC
>NA|TRBJ2-7|TRBV7-6|few
CASSYSDNVGSYEQYF
TGTGCCAGCAGCTACTCCGACAACGTTGGTTCCTACGAGCAGTACTTC
>NA|TRBJ2-2|TRBV15|NA
CATEEPGGANTGELFF
TGTGCCACCGAAGAGCCAGGGGGGGCGAACACCGGGGAGCTGTTTTTT
>NA|TRBJ1-5|TRBV5-5|NA
CASSLYSSNQPQHF
TGTGCCAGCAGCTTATACAGTAGCAATCAGCCCCAGCATTTT
>NA|TRBJ2-1|TRBV20-1|many
CSARSPTSVEQFF
TGCAGTGCTAGGAGCCCCACTAGTGTTGAGCAGTTCTTC
>NA|TRBJ2-2|TRBV3-1|NA
CASREAGFVSGELFF
TGTGCCAGCAGAGAGGCAGGGTTCGTATCCGGGGAGCTGTTTTTT
>NA|TRBJ2-1|TRBV5-6|NA
CASSLASAFYEQFF
TGTGCCAGCAGCTTGGCTAGCGCCTTCTATGAGCAGTTCTTC
>NA|TRBJ2-7|TRBV28|many
CASSLRGVDHEQYF
TGTGCCAGCAGTTTAAGGGGGGTCGACCACGAGCAGTACTTC
>NA|TRBJ1-2|TRBV28|many
CASRGVGYTF
TGTGCCAGCAGAGGGGTGGGCTACACCTTC
>NA|TRBJ1-2|TRBV9|many
CASSVGPSGYTF
TGTGCCAGCAGCGTAGGACCGTCCGGCTACACCTTC
>TRBD1|TRBJ2-7|TRBV2|many
CASSKGQGGYEQYF
TGTGCCAGCAGTAAGGGACAGGGAGGGTACGAGCAGTACTTC
>NA|TRBJ1-1|TRBV30|many
CAWSVRASGDWTEAFF
TGTGCCTGGAGTGTACGAGCCTCGGGGGACTGGACTGAAGCTTTCTTT
>NA|TRBJ2-5|TRBV28|many
CASSQGIQETQYF
TGTGCCAGCAGTCAGGGGATCCAAGAGACCCAGTACTTC
>NA|TRBJ2-2|TRBV15|many
CATSGVGSGELFF
TGTGCCACCAGCGGGGTGGGATCCGGGGAGCTGTTTTTT
>NA|TRBJ2-7|TRBV28|many
CASSPPRGALDEQYF
TGTGCCAGCAGCCCCCCGAGGGGGGCCTTAGACGAGCAGTACTTC
>NA|TRBJ1-2|TRBV18|few
CASSPFEIENGYTF
TGTGCCAGCTCACCCTTCGAGATTGAGAATGGCTACACCTTC
>NA|TRBJ1-5|TRBV12-3/TRBV12-4|few
CASSLGLAQHF
TGTGCCAGCAGTTTGGGTCTAGCCCAGCATTTT
>NA|TRBJ2-2|TRBV2|many
CASSGGAITGELFF
TGTGCCAGCAGTGGAGGTGCGATCACCGGGGAGCTGTTTTTT
>NA|TRBJ2-4|TRBV30|NA
CAWSGASKNIQYF
TGTGCCTGGAGTGGGGCGTCCAAAAACATTCAGTACTTC
>TRBD1|TRBJ1-1|TRBV27|many
CASSFQGALSRANIAEAFF
TGTGCCAGCAGTTTTCAGGGGGCGTTAAGTCGGGCTAATATCGCTGAAGCTTTCTTT
>NA|TRBJ2-6|TRBV11-2|NA
CASTRLGTNVLTF
TGTGCCAGCACCCGGTTGGGGACCAACGTCCTGACTTTC
>NA|TRBJ2-1|TRBV20-1|NA
CSTRQGGDNEQFF
TGCAGTACTAGACAAGGCGGAGACAATGAGCAGTTCTTC
>TRBD1|TRBJ1-4|TRBV19|few
CASSPSGQGNEKLFF
TGTGCCAGTAGCCCATCAGGACAGGGCAATGAAAAACTGTTTTTT
>NA|TRBJ1-2|TRBV11-1|many
CASSLGAPRADGYTF
TGTGCCAGCAGCTTAGGGGCGCCCAGGGCGGACGGCTACACCTTC
>NA|TRBJ2-5|TRBV6-1|many
CASRGRGTRGETQYF
TGTGCCAGCAGAGGCCGAGGGACCAGGGGAGAGACCCAGTACTTC
>TRBD2|TRBJ2-1|TRBV30|few
CAWSVGGAGVGEQFF
TGTGCCTGGAGTGTAGGAGGAGCGGGAGTGGGTGAGCAGTTCTTC
>TRBD2|TRBJ2-3|TRBV5-4|once
CASSSIHRTSGKDTQYF
TGTGCCAGCAGCTCGATTCATAGGACTAGCGGGAAGGATACGCAGTATTTT
>TRBD1|TRBJ1-5|TRBV7-9|many
CASTQGGNQPQHF
TGTGCCAGCACCCAGGGGGGGAATCAGCCCCAGCATTTT
>NA|TRBJ2-1|TRBV3-1|NA
CASSPASDVEQFF
TGTGCCAGCAGCCCGGCTAGTGACGTTGAGCAGTTCTTC
>NA|TRBJ2-3|TRBV7-6|NA
CASSLAGGGYTDTQYF
TGTGCCAGCAGCTTAGCTGGCGGGGGCTACACAGATACGCAGTATTTT
>TRBD1|TRBJ1-6|TRBV28|many
CASSPPRGSYNSPLHF
TGTGCCAGCAGTCCACCCAGGGGGTCATACAATTCACCCCTCCACTTT
>TRBD2|TRBJ2-7|TRBV6-5|NA
CASSYSTLAGGPYEQYF
TGTGCCAGCAGTTACTCCACACTAGCGGGAGGACCCTACGAGCAGTACTTC
>TRBD1|TRBJ1-4|TRBV9|many
CASSPGQAHEKLFF
TGTGCCAGCAGCCCGGGACAGGCTCATGAAAAACTGTTTTTT
>TRBD2|TRBJ2-2|TRBV6-2/TRBV6-3|many
CASSYPASGLLPNTGELFF
TGTGCCAGCAGTTACCCCGCTAGCGGGCTTCTTCCGAACACCGGGGAGCTGTTTTTT
>NA|TRBJ2-7|TRBV4-1|NA
CASSQTGISYEQYF
TGCGCCAGCAGCCAAACAGGGATATCCTACGAGCAGTACTTC